The 21 T cell receptor beta chains reported below all come from one sample, sequenced in a study of identifying expanded T cells in peripheral blood. The data were produced by immunoSEQ multiplex PCR, yet TCRdb's version contains in-frame clones alone and is incomplete. The table has about 91,000 clones, 88% seen once. Sequencing was performed on blood. These receptors were collected from a person between 18 and 75 years old in good health.

This chain connects TRBV4-2 to TRBJ1-5; D may be TRBD1 (5 bases). V dropped 0 bases and J dropped 7 bases, with 13 bases sitting between them. CDR1 LGHNA and CDR2 YNFKEQ come from the germline V gene. The CDR3 has 15 residues. The CDR3 reads CASSQDLPGSQPQHF. The CDR3 DNA is TGTGCCAGCAGCCAAGATCTCCCAGGGAGCCAGCCCCAGCATTTT.

The chain is built from TRBV10-3 and TRBJ2-7; 7 bases fit TRBD2. The J segment lost 0 bases and the V segment lost 4 bases, leaving 6 bases of the junction unmatched. Germline CDR1 ENHRY, CDR2 SYGVKD. This CDR3 comprises 15 residues. The CDR3, as DNA: TGTGCCATCAGTGTGGGAGGGACTCTCTCCTACGAGCAGTACTTC. This translates into CAISVGGTLSYEQYF.

The J gene is TRBJ2-3, the V gene TRBV7-2; D is unclear. The CDR3 has 14 residues. Germline values: CDR1 SGHTA, CDR2 FQGNSA. V lost 4 bases to trimming and J lost 0 bases, with 8 bases between them. The CDR3 nucleotides read TGTGCCAGCAGCTGGGCAGATAGCACAGATACGCAGTATTTT. The encoded protein is CASSWADSTDTQYF.

Written as DNA, the CDR3 is TGCGCCAGCAGCTATGAGGGTCAGGAGACCCAGTACTTC. Translated: CASSYEGQETQYF. The chain carries TRBV5-1 and TRBJ2-5, with D possibly being TRBD2 (5 bases). Germline CDR1 SGHRS, CDR2 YFSETQ. V was pared by 3 bases and J by 5 bases, with 11 bases between. The CDR3 is 13 residues long.

V is TRBV5-4 and J is TRBJ2-3, with D maybe TRBD1 (6 bases). The CDR3 spans 12 residues. Trimming cost V 4 bases and J 10 bases, with 13 bases left between them. Per the germline V gene, CDR1 is SGHNT and CDR2 is YYREEE (reference sequence). The CDR3 loop reads CASSPQGPAQYF. CDR3 DNA: TGTGCCAGCAGCCCTCAGGGGCCTGCGCAGTATTTT.

The chain carries TRBV6-1 and TRBJ1-1; 8 bases align to TRBD1. Unmatched junction bases numbered 6, after V lost 2 bases and J lost 7 bases. The CDR3 loop spans 14 amino acids. CDR1 and CDR2 from the germline V gene are MNHNS and SASEGT. CDR3 in DNA: TGTGCCAGCAGTGAACCCTACAGGGGGTATGAAGCTTTCTTT. It encodes CASSEPYRGYEAFF.

This clone appeared a single time. This sequence joins TRBV19 and TRBJ1-4; D is unresolved. Germline V gives CDR1 LNHDA, CDR2 SQIVND (reference sequence). V lost 3 bases and J lost 4, with 6 bases in between. The CDR3 loop spans 13 amino acids. CDR3 in amino acids: CASSIKRNEKLFF. The CDR3 bases are TGTGCCAGTAGTATTAAGCGTAATGAAAAACTGTTTTTT.

This chain joins TRBV9 and TRBJ2-1; the match to TRBD2 covers 7 bases. V lost 3 bases, J lost 2 bases, and 5 bases stayed unmatched. Germline CDR1 and CDR2: SGDLS and YYNGEE. CDR3 length: 15 residues. As DNA, the CDR3 is TGTGCCAGCAGCGAAACTAGCGTAGCCTACAATGAGCAGTTCTTC. Amino acids: CASSETSVAYNEQFF.

The V and J genes are TRBV21-1 and TRBJ2-7; TRBD1 is the table's D call, not checked against the DNA. TRBV21-1 has pseudogene status. The CDR3 has 15 amino acids. CDR3 residues: CASSLDQGISYEQYF. Here the CDR3 DNA reads TGTGCCAGCAGTTTGGACCAGGGGATCTCCTACGAGCAGTACTTC.

The chain couples TRBV6-4 to TRBJ2-3, with D unclear. The CDR3 totals 13 residues. Per the germline V gene, CDR1 is MRHNA and CDR2 is SNTAGT. V was pared by 0 bases and J by 5 bases, with 6 bases between. CDR3 nucleotides: TGTGCCAGCAGTGACTCGGAGAAAGATACGCAGTATTTT. The encoded protein is CASSDSEKDTQYF.

The gene calls are TRBV4-2 and TRBJ1-1; no firm D call. The length of the CDR3 is 14 residues. V lost 5 bases and J 2 bases, leaving 12 bases between the germline ends. Germline V gene data show CDR1 as LGHNA and CDR2 as YNFKEQ. The CDR3 spells CASSLEGYNTEAFF. Written as DNA, the CDR3 is TGTGCCAGCAGCTTGGAAGGATACAACACTGAAGCTTTCTTT.

DNA for the CDR3: TGTGCCAGCAGCGTAGGGGGGTCCTCTGGGGCCAACGTCCTGACTTTC. It is translated as CASSVGGSSGANVLTF. V gene TRBV9 combines with J gene TRBJ2-6; perhaps D is TRBD1 or TRBD2 (5 bases each). There are 16 residues in the CDR3. CDR1 is SGDLS, CDR2 YYNGEE, per germline. V shed 0 bases and J shed 0 bases, with 7 bases lying between them.

V is TRBV28 and J is TRBJ2-5, with TRBD1 matching 10 bases. Trimming cost V 5 bases and J 4 bases; bases outside gene matches: 7. The CDR3 loop spans 15 amino acids. The V gene's germline CDR1 is MDHEN and CDR2 SYDVKM. This CDR3 is CASSPTDRGRETQYF. The CDR3, as DNA: TGTGCCAGCAGTCCGACAGACAGGGGGCGAGAGACCCAGTACTTC.

The chain carries TRBV4-3 and TRBJ1-4; D gene uncertain. The germline gives CDR1 LGHNA, CDR2 YSLEER. The V end lost 0 bases, the J end lost 7 bases, and 12 bases lay between the germline ends. CDR3 length: 15 amino acids. CDR3 DNA: TGCGCCAGCAGCCAAGATCAGGTTTCGGGTGAAAAACTGTTTTTT. Amino acid sequence: CASSQDQVSGEKLFF.

The gene calls are TRBV19 and TRBJ2-3; 7 bases line up with TRBD2. Trimming took 4 bases from V and 0 from J; bases not matched to a gene: 4. Germline lookup yields CDR1 LNHDA and CDR2 SQIVND (reference sequence). CDR3 length: 15 residues. CDR3 residues: CASSKIAGSTDTQYF. CDR3 nucleotides: TGTGCCAGTAGTAAAATAGCGGGTAGCACAGATACGCAGTATTTT.

The rearrangement links TRBV7-2 to TRBJ2-7, with D perhaps matching TRBD1 (6 bases). The germline V gene encodes CDR1 SGHTA and CDR2 FQGNSA. The V end lost 1 base, the J end lost 4 bases, and 11 bases lay between the germline ends. The CDR3 loop spans 14 amino acids. The CDR3 sequence is CASSLGDTDYEQYF. The CDR3 nucleotides read TGTGCCAGCAGCTTAGGGGACACCGATTACGAGCAGTACTTC.

This chain uses TRBV19 with TRBJ2-2, with 9 bases lining up with TRBD2. V trimming: 9 bases; J trimming: 3 bases; junction bases outside the gene matches: 5. Germline lookup yields CDR1 LNHDA and CDR2 SQIVND (reference sequence). The CDR3 has 14 amino acids. CDR3 in DNA: TGTGCCAGCGGGACTAGCTTCCACACCGGGGAGCTGTTTTTT. This codes for CASGTSFHTGELFF. Using reference TRBV19 and TRBJ2-2 for the parts outside the CDR3, the full variable domain is DGGITQSPKYLFRKEGQNVTLSCEQNLNHDAMYWYRQDPGQGLRLIYYSQIVNDFQKGDIAEGYSVSREKKESFPLTVTSAQKNPTAFYLCASGTSFHTGELFFGEGSRLTVL.

This clone was observed a single time. The chain uses TRBV6-4 and TRBJ2-2; D is unclear. The CDR3 has 14 amino acids. Germline lookup yields CDR1 MRHNA and CDR2 SNTAGT. V was cut by 6 bases and J by 5 bases, with 13 bases left in between. CDR3: CASSVTFRTGELFF. The CDR3 region has the DNA TGTGCCAGCAGCGTCACCTTTAGAACCGGGGAGCTGTTTTTT.

The chain is built from TRBV30 and TRBJ1-2; TRBD1 agrees at 8 bases. There are 14 residues in the CDR3. CDR1 GTSNPN and CDR2 SVGIG come from the germline V gene (reference sequence). The V and J ends lost 1 base and 2 bases, in that order; junction bases with no gene match: 3. CDR3 amino acids: CAWSGTGMNYGYTF. CDR3 coding DNA: TGTGCCTGGAGTGGGACAGGGATGAACTATGGCTACACCTTC.

V is TRBV11-2 and J is TRBJ1-1; D remains ambiguous. CDR3 length: 11 amino acids. Germline assignment: CDR1 SGHAT and CDR2 FQNNGV. The ends were cut back, 2 bases at V and 8 bases at J, with 6 bases in the middle. CDR3 bases: TGTGCCAGCAGCTTAATGGGGGAAGCTTTCTTT. This gives the protein CASSLMGEAFF.

V gene TRBV7-6 combines with J gene TRBJ2-5; TRBD2 is a possible D gene (5 bases). V was cut by 2 bases and J by 1 base, with 5 bases left in between. The length of the CDR3 is 13 residues. Germline loops: CDR1 SGHVS, CDR2 FNYEAQ. CDR3 sequence reads: CASSLRGQETQYF. The CDR3 nucleotides are TGTGCCAGCAGCTTACGGGGCCAAGAGACCCAGTACTTC.